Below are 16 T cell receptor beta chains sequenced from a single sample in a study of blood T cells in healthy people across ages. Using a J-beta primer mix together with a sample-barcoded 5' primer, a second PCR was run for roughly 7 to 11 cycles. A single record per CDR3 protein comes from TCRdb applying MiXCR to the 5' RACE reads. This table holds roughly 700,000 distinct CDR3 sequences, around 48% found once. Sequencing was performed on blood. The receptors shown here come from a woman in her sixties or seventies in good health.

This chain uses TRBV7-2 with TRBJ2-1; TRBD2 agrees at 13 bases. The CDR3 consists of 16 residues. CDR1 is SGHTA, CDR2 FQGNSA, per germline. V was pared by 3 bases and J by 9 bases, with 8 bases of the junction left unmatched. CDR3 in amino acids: CASSFGGLAGESEQFF. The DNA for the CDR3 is TGTGCCAGCAGCTTCGGCGGACTAGCGGGAGAGAGTGAGCAGTTCTTC. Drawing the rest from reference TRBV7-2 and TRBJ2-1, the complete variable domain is GAGVSQSPSNKVTEKGKDVELRCDPISGHTALYWYRQSLGQGLEFLIYFQGNSAPDKSGLPSDRFSAERTGGSVSTLTIQRTQQEDSAVYLCASSFGGLAGESEQFFGPGTRLTVL.

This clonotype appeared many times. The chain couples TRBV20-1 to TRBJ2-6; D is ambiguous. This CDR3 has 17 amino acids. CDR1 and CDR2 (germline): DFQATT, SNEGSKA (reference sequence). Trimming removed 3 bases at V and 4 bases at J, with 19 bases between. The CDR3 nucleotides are TGCAGTGCTAGCCCCATCTCCCTCGAGCTCGGGGCCAACGTCCTGACTTTC. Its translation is CSASPISLELGANVLTF.

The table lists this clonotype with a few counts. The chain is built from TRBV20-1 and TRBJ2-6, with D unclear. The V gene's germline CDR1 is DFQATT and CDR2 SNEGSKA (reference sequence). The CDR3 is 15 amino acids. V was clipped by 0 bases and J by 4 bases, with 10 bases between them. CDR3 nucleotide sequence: TGCAGTGCTAGAGATCTGCGTGCCGGGGCCAACGTCCTGACTTTC. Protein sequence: CSARDLRAGANVLTF.

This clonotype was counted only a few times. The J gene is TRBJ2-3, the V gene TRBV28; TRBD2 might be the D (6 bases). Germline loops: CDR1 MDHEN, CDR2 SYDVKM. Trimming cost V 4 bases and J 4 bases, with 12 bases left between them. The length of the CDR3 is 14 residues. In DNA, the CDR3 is TGTGCCAGCAGTTCCCACGGCGGGGCAGATACGCAGTATTTT. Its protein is CASSSHGGADTQYF.

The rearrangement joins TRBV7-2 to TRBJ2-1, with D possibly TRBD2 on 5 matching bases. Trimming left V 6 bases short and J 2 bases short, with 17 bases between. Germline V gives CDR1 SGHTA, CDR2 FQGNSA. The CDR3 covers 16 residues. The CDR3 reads CASRGMEVQTYNEQFF. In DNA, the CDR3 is TGTGCCAGCAGGGGAATGGAGGTCCAAACCTACAATGAGCAGTTCTTC.

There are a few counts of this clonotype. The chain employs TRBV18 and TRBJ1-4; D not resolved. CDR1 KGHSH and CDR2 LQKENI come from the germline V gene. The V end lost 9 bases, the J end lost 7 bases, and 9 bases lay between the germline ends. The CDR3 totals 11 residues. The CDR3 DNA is TGTGCCAGGCCCGTTTGTGAAAAACTGTTTTTT. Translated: CARPVCEKLFF.

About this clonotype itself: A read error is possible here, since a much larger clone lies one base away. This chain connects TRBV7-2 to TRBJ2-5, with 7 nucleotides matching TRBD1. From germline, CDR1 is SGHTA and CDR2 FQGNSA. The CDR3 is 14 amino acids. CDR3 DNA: TGTGCCGGCAGCCCAACAGGGGATCTGGGGACCCAGTACTTC. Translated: CAGSPTGDLGTQYF.

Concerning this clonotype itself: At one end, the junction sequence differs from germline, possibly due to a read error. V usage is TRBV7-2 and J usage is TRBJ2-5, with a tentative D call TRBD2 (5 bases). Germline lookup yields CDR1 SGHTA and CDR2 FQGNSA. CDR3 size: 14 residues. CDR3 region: CASSQSTLGETQYF. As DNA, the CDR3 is TGTGCCAGCAGCCAGTCGACACTTGGGGAGACACAGTACTTC.

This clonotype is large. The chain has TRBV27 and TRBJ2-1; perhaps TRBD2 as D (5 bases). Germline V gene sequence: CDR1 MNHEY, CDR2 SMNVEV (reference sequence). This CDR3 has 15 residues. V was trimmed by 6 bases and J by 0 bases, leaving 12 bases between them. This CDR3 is CASSLGRGSYNEQFF. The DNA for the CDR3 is TGTGCCAGCAGCCTGGGGAGAGGCTCCTACAATGAGCAGTTCTTC.

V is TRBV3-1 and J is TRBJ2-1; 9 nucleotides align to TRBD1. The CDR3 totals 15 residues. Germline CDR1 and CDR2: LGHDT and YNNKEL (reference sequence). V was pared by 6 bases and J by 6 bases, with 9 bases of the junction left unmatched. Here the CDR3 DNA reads TGTGCCAGCAGGGACCTCGGGACAGGGATCAATGAGCAGTTCTTC. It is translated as CASRDLGTGINEQFF.

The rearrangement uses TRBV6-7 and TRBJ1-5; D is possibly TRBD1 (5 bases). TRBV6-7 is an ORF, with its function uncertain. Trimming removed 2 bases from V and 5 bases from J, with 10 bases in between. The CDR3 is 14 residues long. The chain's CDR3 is CASSYRGYYQPQHF. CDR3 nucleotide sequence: TGTGCCAGCAGTTACCGGGGGTACTATCAGCCCCAGCATTTT.

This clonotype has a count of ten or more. The CDR3, as DNA: TGCGCCAGCAGCTTAAACCCCCAAGAGACCCAGTACTTC. Protein: CASSLNPQETQYF. The gene calls are TRBV5-1 and TRBJ2-5; D is unresolved. CDR3 length: 13 residues. CDR1 SGHRS and CDR2 YFSETQ come from the germline V gene. Trimming shortened V by 2 bases and J by 1 base, and 6 bases separated the two germline ends.

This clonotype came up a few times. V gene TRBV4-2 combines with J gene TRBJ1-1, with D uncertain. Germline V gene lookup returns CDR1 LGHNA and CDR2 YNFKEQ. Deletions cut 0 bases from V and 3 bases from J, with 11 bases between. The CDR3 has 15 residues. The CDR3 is CASSQEGMRDTEAFF. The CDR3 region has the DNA TGTGCCAGCAGCCAAGAAGGTATGAGGGACACTGAAGCTTTCTTT.

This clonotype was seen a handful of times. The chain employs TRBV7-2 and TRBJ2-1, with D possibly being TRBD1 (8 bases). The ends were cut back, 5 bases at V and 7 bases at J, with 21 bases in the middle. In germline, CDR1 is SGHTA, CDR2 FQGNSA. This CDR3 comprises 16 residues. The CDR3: CASSTRRTGTTNEQFF. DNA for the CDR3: TGTGCCAGCAGCACTCGCCGGACAGGGACTACGAATGAGCAGTTCTTC.

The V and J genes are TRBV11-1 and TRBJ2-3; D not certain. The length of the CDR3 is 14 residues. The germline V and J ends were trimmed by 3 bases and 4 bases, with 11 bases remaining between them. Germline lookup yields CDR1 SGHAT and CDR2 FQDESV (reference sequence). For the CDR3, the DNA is TGTGCCAGCAGCTTCGACCCCAGCCCAGATACGCAGTATTTT. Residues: CASSFDPSPDTQYF.

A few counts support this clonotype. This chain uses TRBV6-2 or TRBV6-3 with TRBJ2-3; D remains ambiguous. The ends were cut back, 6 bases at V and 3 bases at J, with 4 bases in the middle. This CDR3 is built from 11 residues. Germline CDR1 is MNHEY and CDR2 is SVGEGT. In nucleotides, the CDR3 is TGTGCCAGCAGAAAAACAGATACGCAGTATTTT. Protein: CASRKTDTQYF.